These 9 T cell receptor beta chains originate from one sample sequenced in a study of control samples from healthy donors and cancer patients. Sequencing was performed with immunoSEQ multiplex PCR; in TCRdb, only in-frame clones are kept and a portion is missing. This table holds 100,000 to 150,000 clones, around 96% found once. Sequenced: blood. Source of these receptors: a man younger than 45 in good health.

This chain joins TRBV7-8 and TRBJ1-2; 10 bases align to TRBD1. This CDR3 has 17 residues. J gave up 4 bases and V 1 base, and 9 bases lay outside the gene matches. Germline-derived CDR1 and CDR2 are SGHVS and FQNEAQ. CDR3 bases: TGTGCCAGCAGCTTAGAGTGGGATGACAGGGGGCTCTATGGCTACACCTTC. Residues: CASSLEWDDRGLYGYTF.

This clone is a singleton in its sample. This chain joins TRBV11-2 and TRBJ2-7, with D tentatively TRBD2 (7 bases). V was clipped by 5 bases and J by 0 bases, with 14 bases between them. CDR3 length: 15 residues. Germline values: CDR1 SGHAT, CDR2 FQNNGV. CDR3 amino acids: CASSLGGGRSYEQYF. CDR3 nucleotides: TGTGCCAGCAGCCTTGGGGGGGGCCGCTCCTACGAGCAGTACTTC.

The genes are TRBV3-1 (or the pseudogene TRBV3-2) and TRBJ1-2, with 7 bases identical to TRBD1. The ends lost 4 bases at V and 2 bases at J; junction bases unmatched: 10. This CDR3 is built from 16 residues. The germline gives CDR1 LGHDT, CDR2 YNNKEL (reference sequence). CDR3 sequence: CASSLRGGQVNYGYTF. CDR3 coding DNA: TGTGCCAGCAGCCTTCGGGGCGGACAGGTCAACTATGGCTACACCTTC.

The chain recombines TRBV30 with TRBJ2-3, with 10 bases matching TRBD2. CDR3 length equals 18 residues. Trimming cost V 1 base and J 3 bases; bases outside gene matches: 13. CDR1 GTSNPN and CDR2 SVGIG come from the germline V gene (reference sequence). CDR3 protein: CAWSEAYLAGAGTDTQYF. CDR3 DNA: TGTGCCTGGAGTGAGGCGTATCTAGCGGGGGCCGGGACAGATACGCAGTATTTT.

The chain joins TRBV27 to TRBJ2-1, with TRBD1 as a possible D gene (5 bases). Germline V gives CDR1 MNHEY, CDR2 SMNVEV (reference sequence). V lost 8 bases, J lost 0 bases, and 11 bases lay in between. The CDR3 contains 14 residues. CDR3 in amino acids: CASGASSSYNEQFF. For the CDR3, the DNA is TGTGCCAGCGGGGCGTCTAGCTCCTACAATGAGCAGTTCTTC.

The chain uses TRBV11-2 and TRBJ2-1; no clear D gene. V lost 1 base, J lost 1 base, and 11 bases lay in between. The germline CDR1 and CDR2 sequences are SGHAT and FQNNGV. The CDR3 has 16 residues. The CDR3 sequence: CASSLGGVPSYNEQFF. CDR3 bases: TGTGCCAGCAGCTTAGGTGGGGTCCCTTCCTACAATGAGCAGTTCTTC.

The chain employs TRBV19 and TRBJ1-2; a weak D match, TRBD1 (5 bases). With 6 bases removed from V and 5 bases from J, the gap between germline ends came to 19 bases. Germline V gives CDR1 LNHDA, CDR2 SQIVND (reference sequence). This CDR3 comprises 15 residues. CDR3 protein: CASSPDLRGLYGYTF. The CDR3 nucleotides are TGTGCCAGTAGCCCCGATTTGAGGGGCTTATATGGCTACACCTTC.

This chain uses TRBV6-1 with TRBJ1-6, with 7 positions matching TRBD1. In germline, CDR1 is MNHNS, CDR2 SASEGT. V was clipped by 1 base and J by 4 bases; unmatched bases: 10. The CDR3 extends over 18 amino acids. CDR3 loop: CASSEELQGSRYNSPLHF. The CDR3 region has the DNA TGTGCCAGCAGTGAAGAATTACAGGGGAGTAGATATAATTCACCCCTCCACTTT.

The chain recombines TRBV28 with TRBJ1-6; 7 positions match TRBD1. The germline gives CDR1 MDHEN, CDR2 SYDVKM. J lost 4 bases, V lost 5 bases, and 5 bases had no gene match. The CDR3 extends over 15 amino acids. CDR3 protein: CASSGGQRYNSPLHF. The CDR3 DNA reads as TGTGCCAGCAGTGGGGGACAGCGTTATAATTCACCCCTCCACTTT.